The next 2 T cell receptor beta chains were all read from a single sample in a study of cytomegalovirus exposure and HLA in healthy donors (dated by TCRdb to the late 2010s). The library was generated by the immunoSEQ multiplex PCR assay. For the multiplex PCR, a mixture combining 60 forward primers for TCR Vbeta segments and 13 reverse primers for TCR Jbeta segments was used. The table comes from immuneACCESS by way of TCRdb, which keeps in-frame sequences with V and J called. Part of the clones is missing from these tables; in studies checked, under half for an unresolved V gene and the rest for unknown reasons. The sample table lists 150,000 to 200,000 clones, approximately 82% of them with a count of one. Around 1.4% of the sample comes from the top ten. Sequenced: PBMCs. The receptors originated from a male donor in good health and CMV-seronegative.

V usage is TRBV6-6 and J usage is TRBJ2-7; no reliable D call. This CDR3 has 11 residues. Germline-derived CDR1 and CDR2 are MNHNY and SVGAGI (reference sequence). V gave up 6 bases and J gave up 4 bases, with 7 bases separating them. The CDR3 nucleotides read TGTGCCAGCAGCCAGATGTACGAGCAGTACTTC. This encodes CASSQMYEQYF.

This chain's CDR3 is CASSPHQMNTEAFF. As DNA, the CDR3 is TGTGCCAGCAGCCCGCACCAGATGAACACTGAAGCTTTCTTT. V usage is TRBV7-2 and J usage is TRBJ1-1; the D is unclear. V dropped 5 bases and J dropped 0 bases, with 10 bases sitting between them. Germline V gene data show CDR1 as SGHTA and CDR2 as FQGNSA. This CDR3 region has 14 residues.